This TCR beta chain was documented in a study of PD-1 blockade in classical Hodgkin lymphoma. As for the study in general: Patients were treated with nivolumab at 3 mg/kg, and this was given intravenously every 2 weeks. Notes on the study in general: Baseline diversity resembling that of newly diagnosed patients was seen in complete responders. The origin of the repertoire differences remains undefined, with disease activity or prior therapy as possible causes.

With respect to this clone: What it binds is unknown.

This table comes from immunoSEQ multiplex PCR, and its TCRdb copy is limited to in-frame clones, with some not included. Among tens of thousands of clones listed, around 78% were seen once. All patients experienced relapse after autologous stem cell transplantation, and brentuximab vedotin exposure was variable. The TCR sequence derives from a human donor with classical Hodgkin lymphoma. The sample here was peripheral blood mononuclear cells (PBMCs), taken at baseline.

DNA of the CDR3: TGTGCCATTTCTTACCAGATTAGCAATCAGCCCCAGCATTTT. Its translation: CAISYQISNQPQHF. The chain recombines TRBV28 with TRBJ1-5; D is unclear. The CDR3 runs to 14 residues. CDR1 is MDHEN, CDR2 SYDVKM, per germline. V was trimmed by 10 bases and J by 0 bases, leaving 13 bases between them.